Listed below are T cell receptor beta chains from one sample, sequenced in a study of shared clonotypes between healthy human individuals. TCRdb's copy holds only in-frame clones and misses some; the assay was immunoSEQ multiplex PCR. The table includes more than 550,000 clones, 72% detected once. Sequenced material: memory CD4+ T cells sorted from blood. The receptors stem from a young woman in good health. CDR3s include the opening cysteine and the closing phenylalanine or tryptophan. The order of the fields is CDR3 protein, CDR3 DNA, clone size, J gene, V gene, D gene. The D gene is left open where the match is weak. The size entry is marked missing in some rows and otherwise reads once, few, many or a size class.

CASSLRGIYEQYF TGTGCCAGCAGCCTTAGAGGTATCTACGAGCAGTACTTC - TRBJ2-7 TRBV14 -
CASSQEQGEKLFF TGTGCCAGCAGCCAGGAACAGGGAGAAAAACTGTTTTTT - TRBJ1-4 TRBV4-2 -
CASSHSGLGSGELFF TGCGCCAGCAGTCATTCGGGACTAGGATCCGGGGAGCTGTTTTTT - TRBJ2-2 TRBV23-1 TRBD2
CATSRGLSGSGEQYF TGTGCCACCAGCAGAGGACTAAGCGGGAGCGGCGAGCAGTACTTC many TRBJ2-7 TRBV15 TRBD2
CASSSQGYEQYF TGTGCCAGCAGTTCACAGGGCTACGAGCAGTACTTC - TRBJ2-7 TRBV27 -
CASSLNGEGLDTGELFF TGTGCCAGCAGCTTAAATGGAGAAGGGCTGGACACCGGGGAGCTGTTTTTT many TRBJ2-2 TRBV7-9 -
CASSPGTSGRLDEQFF TGCGCCAGCAGCCCGGGGACTAGCGGGAGATTAGATGAGCAGTTCTTC - TRBJ2-1 TRBV5-1 TRBD2
CASSAPGGNLYSNQPQHF TGTGCCAGCAGTGCCCCCGGGGGGAACCTTTATAGCAATCAGCCCCAGCATTTT few TRBJ1-5 TRBV6-1 -
CASSTTSAYNEQFF TGTGCCAGCAGTACGACTAGCGCCTACAATGAGCAGTTCTTC - TRBJ2-1 TRBV6-6 TRBD2
CASSTTGAGQPQHF TGTGCCAGTAGTACAACAGGGGCAGGTCAGCCCCAGCATTTT few TRBJ1-5 TRBV19 TRBD1
CASIQQGQNNQPQHF TGTGCCAGCATCCAGCAGGGACAAAACAATCAGCCCCAGCATTTT - TRBJ1-5 TRBV27 -
CASSFRGDSTDTQYF TGCGCCAGCAGCTTTAGAGGGGATAGCACAGATACGCAGTATTTT - TRBJ2-3 TRBV5-1 -
CASSPRDPVGETQYF TGTGCCAGCTCACCACGGGACCCAGTCGGGGAGACCCAGTACTTC - TRBJ2-5 TRBV18 -
CASSQSRIETQYF TGTGCCAGCAGTCAGAGTAGAATTGAGACCCAGTACTTC few TRBJ2-5 TRBV27 -
CASSRDSNYGYTF TGTGCCAGCAGCCGGGACAGTAACTATGGCTACACCTTC many TRBJ1-2 TRBV6-6 TRBD1
CASSLAPAYEQYF TGTGCCAGCAGCTTGGCCCCAGCCTACGAGCAGTACTTC - TRBJ2-7 TRBV11-3 -
CASSYRLAGPDTQYF TGTGCCAGCAGCTATCGACTAGCGGGGCCGGATACGCAGTATTTT - TRBJ2-3 TRBV7-8 TRBD2
CASSGAVPNTEAFF TGCGCCAGCAGTGGTGCCGTCCCGAACACTGAAGCTTTCTTT many TRBJ1-1 TRBV10-2 -
CASSLDDGRGQYF TGTGCCAGCAGCTTAGATGACGGCAGAGGTCAGTACTTC - TRBJ2-7 TRBV11-2 -
CASSLNGLGETQYF TGTGCCAGCAGCTTAAACGGACTCGGGGAGACCCAGTACTTC - TRBJ2-5 TRBV7-3 -
CAIAGGLNEQFF TGTGCCATCGCCGGGGGACTCAATGAGCAGTTCTTC - TRBJ2-1 TRBV7-9 -
CASSPGGPQGQPQHF TGTGCCAGCAGTCCAGGGGGCCCCCAGGGACAGCCCCAGCATTTT - TRBJ1-5 TRBV6-5 TRBD1
CASSPNSSNQPQHF TGTGCCAGCAGTCCGAACAGCAGCAATCAGCCCCAGCATTTT - TRBJ1-5 TRBV27 -
CASSPHDRTYGYTF TGCGCCAGCAGCCCGCACGACAGGACCTATGGCTACACCTTC - TRBJ1-2 TRBV4-1 -
CASSEQQMNTEAFF TGTGCCAGCAGTGAACAACAGATGAACACTGAAGCTTTCTTT few TRBJ1-1 TRBV27 -
CASSGPLNTEAFF TGCGCCAGCAGTGGGCCTTTGAACACTGAAGCTTTCTTT - TRBJ1-1 TRBV10-1 -
CASSSRPGEDTQYF TGTGCCAGCAGCTCCCGGCCGGGAGAGGATACGCAGTATTTT - TRBJ2-3 TRBV9 -
CASSSTGGVYQPQHF TGTGCCAGCAGCAGCACTGGGGGTGTGTATCAGCCCCAGCATTTT few TRBJ1-5 TRBV6-5 -
CASRGWVSGNTIYF TGTGCCAGCAGGGGGTGGGTCTCTGGAAACACCATATATTTT - TRBJ1-3 TRBV2 -
CASSHGQTYVEQYF TGTGCCAGCAGCCACGGACAGACGTATGTCGAGCAGTACTTC - TRBJ2-7 TRBV7-8 -
CASSVGRGRYNEQFF TGCGCCAGCAGTGTCGGTAGGGGGCGGTACAATGAGCAGTTCTTC few TRBJ2-1 TRBV10-1 TRBD1
CASSLRTSGGTGELFF TGTGCCAGCAGCTTAAGGACTAGCGGGGGTACCGGGGAGCTGTTTTTT - TRBJ2-2 TRBV7-6 TRBD2
CASSIQGPQPQHF TGTGCCAGTAGTATACAGGGTCCACAGCCCCAGCATTTT - TRBJ1-5 TRBV19 -
CASSYEGGGGTGELFF TGTGCCAGCAGTTACGAAGGGGGAGGCGGCACCGGGGAGCTGTTTTTT - TRBJ2-2 TRBV6-5 -
CASSLSGQGAYEQFF TGTGCCAGCAGCTTATCGGGACAGGGGGCCTATGAGCAGTTCTTC - TRBJ2-1 TRBV11-2 TRBD1
CASSWQGMNTEAFF TGCGCCAGCAGCTGGCAGGGGATGAACACTGAAGCTTTCTTT - TRBJ1-1 TRBV5-1 -
CASSLTREAYEQYF TGCGCCAGCAGCTTGACAAGAGAAGCCTACGAGCAGTACTTC - TRBJ2-7 TRBV5-1 -
CASSPDRGSPLHF TGTGCCAGCAGCCCGGACAGGGGATCACCCCTCCACTTT - TRBJ1-6 TRBV4-2 TRBD1
CASSISGLTNTGELFF TGTGCCAGCAGCATCTCGGGACTCACGAACACCGGGGAGCTGTTTTTT - TRBJ2-2 TRBV21-1 -
CASSRSTRAAYEQYF TGTGCCAGCAGCCGGTCGACTAGAGCCGCTTACGAGCAGTACTTC - TRBJ2-7 TRBV7-9 -